Shown below are 9 T cell receptor beta chains from a single sample sequenced in a study of blood T cells in healthy people across ages (dated by TCRdb to about 2015). Library construction relied on 5' RACE. The run used an Illumina HiSeq 2500. The second PCR ran for roughly 7 to 12 cycles and used a J-beta primer mix along with a sample-barcoded 5' primer. The raw public data were reprocessed by TCRdb itself: fastp quality trimming at Q25, MiXCR clonotype calling, in-frame beta chains only. Rows merge per CDR3 protein into single entries with the most common DNA and genes. The sample table records 910,000 or so distinct CDR3 sequences; roughly half of these occur just once. The ten most abundant clones make up about a fifth of the sample. The sample was blood. The origin of the receptors is a woman aged 60-75 years in good health.

The chain couples TRBV6-4 to TRBJ2-2; 9 nucleotides align to TRBD2. This CDR3 is built from 16 residues. Germline V CDR1 and CDR2: MRHNA, SNTAGT. Trimming took 7 bases from V and 4 from J; bases not matched to a gene: 10. CDR3 sequence (DNA): TGTGCCAGCAAGAAAAATAGCGGGAGCCCCACCGGGGAGCTGTTTTTT. Translated: CASKKNSGSPTGELFF.

The rearrangement joins TRBV7-2 to TRBJ2-1; 7 bases agree with TRBD2. Germline values: CDR1 SGHTA, CDR2 FQGNSA. V shed 7 bases and J 8 bases; nucleotides not matched to a gene: 14. The CDR3 has 15 amino acids. The CDR3 here is CASNRLMGGRDEQFF. In DNA, the CDR3 is TGTGCCAGCAACCGTTTGATGGGGGGGAGGGATGAGCAGTTCTTC.

V gene TRBV29-1 combines with J gene TRBJ2-5; TRBD2 matches 12 bases. The CDR3 has 13 amino acids. The germline gives CDR1 SQVTM, CDR2 ANQGSEA. Trimming at V came to 6 bases and at J to 5 bases, leaving 4 bases not matched to a gene. DNA for the CDR3: TGCAGCGTCCGGACTAGCGGGAAGGAGACCCAGTACTTC. It yields the protein CSVRTSGKETQYF.

This clonotype appeared a few times. The rearrangement links TRBV5-1 to TRBJ2-3, with D unclear. V dropped 0 bases and J dropped 4 bases, with 6 bases sitting between them. This CDR3 has 13 amino acids. CDR1 SGHRS and CDR2 YFSETQ come from the germline V gene. The CDR3 coding sequence is TGCGCCAGCAGCTTGGATTTAGCAGATACGCAGTATTTT. Translating it yields CASSLDLADTQYF.

J is TRBJ2-7 and V is TRBV20-1; D unresolved. V was shortened by 0 bases and J by 3 bases, with 9 bases between the two germline ends. This CDR3 has 13 residues. CDR1 and CDR2 (germline): DFQATT, SNEGSKA (reference sequence). The CDR3 region is CSAREGTFYEQYF. The CDR3 DNA is TGCAGTGCTAGAGAAGGCACGTTCTACGAGCAGTACTTC.

This clonotype has just a few counts. The chain uses TRBV20-1 and TRBJ2-7, with D perhaps TRBD1 (6 bases). Trimming pared 2 bases from V and 3 bases from J, leaving 8 bases between. The V gene's germline CDR1 is DFQATT and CDR2 SNEGSKA (reference sequence). The CDR3 is 12 residues long. In DNA, the CDR3 is TGCAGTGCTAGAAGCAGGGGCTACGAGCAGTACTTC. This encodes CSARSRGYEQYF.

The chain links TRBV20-1 to TRBJ2-1; 8 nucleotides match TRBD2. The CDR3 consists of 14 residues. CDR1 and CDR2 from the germline V gene are DFQATT and SNEGSKA (reference sequence). The CDR3 DNA reads TGCGGAGACCCGGGACTAGTCTCGCACAATGAGCAGTTCTTC. Translation gives CGDPGLVSHNEQFF.

This chain uses TRBV27 with TRBJ2-7; perhaps TRBD1 as D (6 bases). V lost 3 bases and J lost 3, with 12 bases in between. Germline assignment: CDR1 MNHEY and CDR2 SMNVEV (reference sequence). The CDR3 runs to 14 residues. The CDR3 bases are TGTGCCAGCAGTTTCTACAGGGTTGGCTACGAGCAGTACTTC. Amino acid sequence: CASSFYRVGYEQYF.

This rearrangement joins TRBV12-3 or TRBV12-4 to TRBJ2-1; 12 bases match TRBD2. Trimming took 7 bases from V and 8 from J; bases not matched to a gene: 6. This CDR3 spans 14 amino acids. The CDR3 region has the DNA TGTGCCAGCACCTGGACTAGCGGGATGTATGAGCAGTTCTTC. Its translation: CASTWTSGMYEQFF.